Listed here are 20 T cell receptor beta chains from one sample, sequenced in a study of shared clonotypes between healthy human individuals. Sequenced by immunoSEQ multiplex PCR; TCRdb stores in-frame clones only, minus some. In the table there are about 2 million clones, 95% of which are singletons. The sample comprised naive CD4+ T cells sorted from blood. This sample's subset: CD45RA+ positively selected. All receptors derive from a man between 18 and 29 years old in good health.

The rearrangement joins TRBV5-4 to TRBJ2-7, with 9 positions matching TRBD2. This CDR3 region has 15 residues. V was pared by 1 base and J by 2 bases, with 4 bases of the junction left unmatched. Germline V gene sequence: CDR1 SGHNT, CDR2 YYREEE (reference sequence). CDR3 protein: CASSLTPSGAYEQYF. CDR3 bases: TGTGCCAGCAGCTTGACCCCTAGCGGGGCCTACGAGCAGTACTTC.

The rearrangement uses TRBV7-9 and TRBJ2-3; 9 bases map to TRBD1. Germline CDR1 reads SEHNR; CDR2 reads FQNEAQ (reference sequence). V was clipped by 5 bases and J by 2 bases; unmatched bases: 8. The CDR3 consists of 16 residues. This CDR3 is CASSLLRTGVTDTQYF. As DNA, the CDR3 is TGTGCCAGCAGCCTTCTGCGGACAGGGGTCACAGATACGCAGTATTTT.

The chain couples TRBV10-3 to TRBJ2-7; TRBD1 matches 10 bases. CDR1 is ENHRY and CDR2 is SYGVKD in the germline V gene. V dropped 2 bases and J dropped 5; count of bases not matched to a gene: 6. This CDR3 contains 15 residues. The CDR3 region has the DNA TGTGCCATCAGTGAGCGACAGGGGGCCGGGGACGAGCAGTACTTC. This gives the protein CAISERQGAGDEQYF.

V usage is TRBV6-6 and J usage is TRBJ1-1, with a possible D match to TRBD1 (5 bases). CDR3 length: 15 amino acids. V lost 5 bases to trimming and J lost 4 bases, with 17 bases between them. From germline, CDR1 is MNHNY and CDR2 SVGAGI (reference sequence). CDR3 in amino acids: CASSPLGGGSTEAFF. The CDR3 DNA follows: TGTGCCAGCAGTCCCCTTGGGGGAGGGTCCACTGAAGCTTTCTTT.

The chain is built from TRBV7-9 and TRBJ1-6; possibly TRBD1 for D (5 bases). Trimming stripped 1 base from V and 6 bases from J, with 19 bases between. CDR1 is SEHNR and CDR2 is FQNEAQ in the germline V gene (reference sequence). This CDR3 is built from 18 residues. CDR3 coding DNA: TGTGCCAGCAGCTTAGTCAGGGCAGGGTATGCTTCTAATTCACCCCTCCACTTT. It specifies CASSLVRAGYASNSPLHF. Complete variable domain (other parts from reference TRBV7-9 and TRBJ1-6): DTGVSQNPRHKITKRGQNVTFRCDPISEHNRLYWYRQTLGQGPEFLTYFQNEAQLEKSRLLSDRFSAERPKGSFSTLEIQRTEQGDSAMYLCASSLVRAGYASNSPLHFGNGTRLTVT.

This sequence joins TRBV6-5 and TRBJ1-5; D gene uncertain. Trimming removed 6 bases at V and 3 bases at J, with 6 bases between. The CDR3 spans 12 residues. CDR1 and CDR2 (germline): MNHEY, SVGAGI. CDR3 DNA sequence: TGTGCCAGCAGCCCTACCAATCAGCCCCAGCATTTT. Protein: CASSPTNQPQHF.

This rearrangement joins TRBV5-4 to TRBJ2-7; 7 bases match TRBD2. Looked up from germline, CDR1 is SGHNT and CDR2 is YYREEE (reference sequence). This CDR3 contains 16 residues. The ends lost 0 bases at V and 2 bases at J; junction bases unmatched: 8. CDR3 coding DNA: TGTGCCAGCAGCTTGGAGCCTGGGCGGGGGACCTACGAGCAGTACTTC. This translates into CASSLEPGRGTYEQYF.

Concerning this clone: The same CDR3 can be traced to other DNA sequences in this sample. This rearrangement joins TRBV30 to TRBJ2-7; D might be TRBD1 (5 bases). Trimming stripped 0 bases from V and 2 bases from J, with 8 bases between. Germline V gene lookup returns CDR1 GTSNPN and CDR2 SVGIG (reference sequence). The CDR3 runs to 13 residues. The CDR3 sequence: CAWSVTGPYEQYF. The CDR3 bases are TGTGCCTGGAGTGTAACAGGACCCTACGAGCAGTACTTC. Looking up the rest from reference TRBV30 and TRBJ2-7 gives the full variable domain: SQTIHQWPATLVQPVGSPLSLECTVEGTSNPNLYWYRQAAGRGLQLLFYSVGIGQISSEVPQNLSASRPQDRQFILSSKKLLLSDSGFYLCAWSVTGPYEQYFGPGTRLTVT.

The rearrangement links TRBV28 to TRBJ1-5; TRBD1 is a possible D gene (5 bases). Trimming left V 6 bases short and J 4 bases short, with 19 bases between. This CDR3 is built from 16 residues. Germline V CDR1 and CDR2: MDHEN, SYDVKM. CDR3 nucleotides: TGTGCCAGCAGCTCCCGCCGGGGGTCGGGAAATCAGCCCCAGCATTTT. Protein sequence: CASSSRRGSGNQPQHF.

This chain uses TRBV19 with TRBJ1-5, with 8 bases fitting TRBD1. Germline V gene data show CDR1 as LNHDA and CDR2 as SQIVND (reference sequence). V shed 8 bases, J shed 3 bases, and the junction held 3 bases outside the gene matches. This CDR3 contains 13 residues. The CDR3 DNA reads TGTGCCAGTGACAGGGGATACAATCAGCCCCAGCATTTT. This codes for CASDRGYNQPQHF.

The chain has TRBV11-2 and TRBJ1-4, with 9 positions matching TRBD1. J gave up 8 bases and V 4 bases, and 11 bases lay outside the gene matches. Germline values: CDR1 SGHAT, CDR2 FQNNGV. This CDR3 has 16 residues. Here the CDR3 reads CASSYPNRDRDEKLFF. The CDR3 coding sequence is TGTGCCAGCAGCTACCCGAACCGGGACAGGGACGAAAAACTGTTTTTT.

Concerning this clone itself: Different DNA sequences within this sample yield the same CDR3. The gene calls are TRBV7-9 and TRBJ1-5; no clear D. The V gene's germline CDR1 is SEHNR and CDR2 FQNEAQ (reference sequence). This CDR3 has 13 amino acids. V shed 5 bases and J shed 0 bases, with 5 bases lying between them. Written as DNA, the CDR3 is TGTGCCAGCAGCCCTTATAGCAATCAGCCCCAGCATTTT. Protein product: CASSPYSNQPQHF. The full variable domain, completed using reference TRBV7-9 and TRBJ1-5, is DTGVSQNPRHKITKRGQNVTFRCDPISEHNRLYWYRQTLGQGPEFLTYFQNEAQLEKSRLLSDRFSAERPKGSFSTLEIQRTEQGDSAMYLCASSPYSNQPQHFGDGTRLSIL.

The gene calls are TRBV6-5 and TRBJ2-3; the D gene is possibly TRBD1 (6 bases). The CDR3 contains 15 residues. Germline V gives CDR1 MNHEY, CDR2 SVGAGI. Trimming took 0 bases from V and 4 from J, leaving 11 bases between them. Here the CDR3 DNA reads TGTGCCAGCAGTTACTCTGGCAGGGGCCCAGATACGCAGTATTTT. It encodes CASSYSGRGPDTQYF.

This clone was recorded a few times. The rearrangement uses TRBV19 and TRBJ2-2; D ambiguous. Germline assignment: CDR1 LNHDA and CDR2 SQIVND (reference sequence). V lost 10 bases and J lost 1, with 13 bases in between. The CDR3 consists of 14 residues. The CDR3 loop reads CATTRTGNTGELFF. The CDR3 DNA sequence: TGTGCCACCACGAGGACGGGGAACACCGGGGAGCTGTTTTTT.

This rearrangement joins TRBV11-2 to TRBJ1-3, with a weak D call TRBD1 (6 bases). V lost 5 bases and J 0 bases, leaving 11 bases between the germline ends. CDR1 SGHAT and CDR2 FQNNGV come from the germline V gene. CDR3 length equals 15 residues. CDR3 bases: TGTGCCAGCAGCCTAACGACAGGCTCTGGAAACACCATATATTTT. Protein product: CASSLTTGSGNTIYF.

To note about this clone: This may be a read error, as it is one base from a much larger clone. The rearrangement joins TRBV29-1 to TRBJ2-7; 7 bases fit TRBD1. V was pared by 6 bases and J by 9 bases, with 14 bases of the junction left unmatched. The CDR3 runs 13 residues. Germline V lookup: CDR1 SQVTM, CDR2 ANQGSEA. The CDR3 spells CSVAPGGQGGQYF. CDR3 nucleotide sequence: TGCAGCGTCGCACCAGGGGGACAAGGCGGGCAGTACTTC.

V usage is TRBV10-1 and J usage is TRBJ2-5, with 7 bases matching TRBD1. V lost 3 bases to trimming and J lost 0 bases; unmatched junction nucleotides: 4. The germline CDR1 and CDR2 sequences are WNHNN and SYGVQD (reference sequence). The CDR3 runs to 15 residues. DNA for the CDR3: TGCGCCAGCAGTGACTCAGACAGGGACCAAGAGACCCAGTACTTC. It translates to CASSDSDRDQETQYF.

As for this clone: The same CDR3 also results from other DNA sequences found in this sample. The chain is built from TRBV30 and TRBJ1-3; unclear D gene. This CDR3 contains 13 residues. Germline CDR1 and CDR2: GTSNPN and SVGIG (reference sequence). The V and J ends lost 1 base and 4 bases respectively, with 8 bases between them. The CDR3 loop reads CAWSGGSGNTIYF. CDR3 coding DNA: TGTGCCTGGAGTGGGGGTTCAGGAAACACCATATATTTT.

The CDR3 spells CASSEPGLAGVTNEQFF. As DNA, the CDR3 is TGTGCCAGCAGCGAGCCGGGACTAGCGGGAGTAACTAATGAGCAGTTCTTC. The chain couples TRBV5-4 to TRBJ2-1, with 14 positions matching TRBD2. The junction had 10 bases not matched to a gene; V was cut back by 4 bases and J by 7 bases. Germline CDR1 SGHNT, CDR2 YYREEE (reference sequence). This CDR3 is built from 17 residues.

The gene calls are TRBV5-1 and TRBJ2-6, with 13 bases matching TRBD2. The CDR3 spans 21 residues. Germline CDR1 is SGHRS and CDR2 is YFSETQ. Losses at the gene ends were 1 base for V and 0 bases for J; bases not matched to a gene: 10. In nucleotides, the CDR3 is TGCGCCAGCAGCTTGCCCGCGGGTGGACTAGCGGGGGCCTCTGGGGCCAACGTCCTGACTTTC. This encodes CASSLPAGGLAGASGANVLTF. The whole variable domain, remainder taken from reference TRBV5-1 and TRBJ2-6, is KAGVTQTPRYLIKTRGQQVTLSCSPISGHRSVSWYQQTPGQGLQFLFEYFSETQRNKGNFPGRFSGRQFSNSRSEMNVSTLELGDSALYLCASSLPAGGLAGASGANVLTFGAGSRLTVL.